These T cell receptor beta chains were read from a single sample in a study of blood T cell repertoires in COVID-19. Only in-frame clones appear in the TCRdb table, and some are missing; sequencing was by immunoSEQ multiplex PCR. The sample holds roughly 90,000 clones; around 86% are singletons and the top ten take 0.85% to 1.2%. Sequenced input: peripheral blood. These receptors came from a human donor in a cohort sampled during active COVID-19. Both conserved end residues are part of each CDR3. Each record gives: CDR3 length, J gene, V gene, clone size, CDR3 protein. Only part of the rows carry a size: once, few, many, or a class if the clone is expanded.

len: 12; j_gene: TRBJ2-7; v_gene: TRBV2; abundance: -; CDR3aa: CASTIVAVEQYF
len: 14; j_gene: TRBJ1-2; v_gene: TRBV3-1/TRBV3-2; abundance: -; CDR3aa: CASSQGHSNYGYTF
len: 19; j_gene: TRBJ1-1; v_gene: TRBV18; abundance: -; CDR3aa: CASSPTSKAPGAVDTEAFF
len: 14; j_gene: TRBJ2-7; v_gene: TRBV13; abundance: -; CDR3aa: CASSLGDRSYEQYF
len: 16; j_gene: TRBJ2-3; v_gene: TRBV7-3; abundance: few; CDR3aa: CASSRGLAGGTDTQYF
len: 18; j_gene: TRBJ2-3; v_gene: TRBV6-6; abundance: -; CDR3aa: CASSPAGTGGHSGRRRDF
len: 17; j_gene: TRBJ2-1; v_gene: TRBV27; abundance: -; CDR3aa: CASSLKALLGGYNEQFF
len: 13; j_gene: TRBJ2-7; v_gene: TRBV12-3/TRBV12-4; abundance: -; CDR3aa: CASSPDFTYEQYF
len: 14; j_gene: TRBJ2-7; v_gene: TRBV5-1; abundance: -; CDR3aa: CASSIGDSAYEQYF
len: 13; j_gene: TRBJ2-3; v_gene: TRBV5-1; abundance: -; CDR3aa: CASSTPGADTQYF
len: 14; j_gene: TRBJ2-7; v_gene: TRBV19; abundance: -; CDR3aa: CASSPPGVPYEQYF
len: 16; j_gene: TRBJ2-1; v_gene: TRBV18; abundance: -; CDR3aa: CASSPQLAGVVNEQFF
len: 16; j_gene: TRBJ2-2; v_gene: TRBV11-1; abundance: -; CDR3aa: CASSLGLAGVPGELFF
len: 16; j_gene: TRBJ2-1; v_gene: TRBV27; abundance: -; CDR3aa: CASSLEGTDRVNEQFF
len: 15; j_gene: TRBJ1-2; v_gene: TRBV28; abundance: -; CDR3aa: CASTLGGLIGAGYTF
len: 13; j_gene: TRBJ1-2; v_gene: TRBV30; abundance: -; CDR3aa: CACLQGAADGYTF
len: 14; j_gene: TRBJ2-6; v_gene: TRBV7-2; abundance: -; CDR3aa: CAGSERAGANVLTF
len: 15; j_gene: TRBJ2-3; v_gene: TRBV5-1; abundance: -; CDR3aa: CASKSDAGSTDTQYF
len: 15; j_gene: TRBJ2-1; v_gene: TRBV3-1/TRBV3-2; abundance: -; CDR3aa: CASSEGSGGYNEQFF
len: 14; j_gene: TRBJ1-4; v_gene: TRBV3-1/TRBV3-2; abundance: -; CDR3aa: CASSPTGSKEKLFF
len: 14; j_gene: TRBJ1-1; v_gene: TRBV6-6; abundance: -; CDR3aa: CASSDRGPNTEAFF
len: 14; j_gene: TRBJ2-2; v_gene: TRBV7-9; abundance: -; CDR3aa: CASSIPGDTGELFF
len: 16; j_gene: TRBJ2-7; v_gene: TRBV11-3; abundance: once; CDR3aa: CASSLHFQGISNEQYF
len: 16; j_gene: TRBJ2-3; v_gene: TRBV6-5; abundance: -; CDR3aa: CASSYSAIGGEDTQYF
len: 15; j_gene: TRBJ2-5; v_gene: TRBV27; abundance: -; CDR3aa: CASSMGLAGLETQYF
len: 14; j_gene: TRBJ1-2; v_gene: TRBV10-3; abundance: -; CDR3aa: CAISEDVRGRGYTF
len: 13; j_gene: TRBJ1-1; v_gene: TRBV19; abundance: few; CDR3aa: CASSPGTNTEAFF
len: 14; j_gene: TRBJ1-5; v_gene: TRBV30; abundance: -; CDR3aa: CAWSGTGNNQPQHF
len: 15; j_gene: TRBJ2-3; v_gene: TRBV5-1; abundance: -; CDR3aa: CASSYGQGGGDTQYF
len: 16; j_gene: TRBJ1-3; v_gene: TRBV28; abundance: -; CDR3aa: CASMAGQGAVGNTIYF
len: 12; j_gene: TRBJ2-1; v_gene: TRBV20-1; abundance: -; CDR3aa: CSASTTKNEQFF
len: 16; j_gene: TRBJ1-6; v_gene: TRBV5-6; abundance: -; CDR3aa: CASSLMGQGLSSPLHF
len: 13; j_gene: TRBJ1-3; v_gene: TRBV5-1; abundance: -; CDR3aa: CASSLGERNTIYF
len: 14; j_gene: TRBJ1-6; v_gene: TRBV2; abundance: -; CDR3aa: CASRSQGDNSPLHF
len: 17; j_gene: TRBJ2-5; v_gene: TRBV9; abundance: -; CDR3aa: CASSVGFLAGEQETQYF
len: 14; j_gene: TRBJ1-2; v_gene: TRBV28; abundance: -; CDR3aa: CASSLGQGNYGYTF
len: 15; j_gene: -; v_gene: TRBV24-1; abundance: -; CDR3aa: CATSDLTGSQETQYF
len: 15; j_gene: TRBJ2-5; v_gene: TRBV24-1; abundance: -; CDR3aa: CATSQASGSGETQYF
len: 18; j_gene: TRBJ2-5; v_gene: TRBV14; abundance: -; CDR3aa: CASSHVPGLAGGRETQYF
len: 15; j_gene: TRBJ2-1; v_gene: TRBV5-1; abundance: -; CDR3aa: CASSRISGQLHEQFF
len: 13; j_gene: -; v_gene: TRBV29-1; abundance: -; CDR3aa: CSVEEGERDEQYF
len: 11; j_gene: TRBJ2-5; v_gene: TRBV2; abundance: -; CDR3aa: CASSPPETQYF
len: 14; j_gene: TRBJ1-1; v_gene: TRBV6-5; abundance: -; CDR3aa: CASSRTGYGTEAFF
len: 15; j_gene: TRBJ2-7; v_gene: TRBV5-4; abundance: -; CDR3aa: CASSPQGPIPYEQYF
len: 19; j_gene: TRBJ1-1; v_gene: TRBV23-1; abundance: -; CDR3aa: CASSQFPGGDRGRDTEAFF
len: 16; j_gene: TRBJ2-7; v_gene: TRBV7-2; abundance: -; CDR3aa: CASSLVFRQVRYEQYF
len: 17; j_gene: TRBJ2-1; v_gene: TRBV10-2; abundance: -; CDR3aa: CASSSLPTVSSYNEQFF
len: 15; j_gene: TRBJ1-5; v_gene: TRBV5-1; abundance: -; CDR3aa: CASSMGDRGDAPQHF
len: 15; j_gene: TRBJ2-1; v_gene: TRBV4-1; abundance: -; CDR3aa: CASSQVLAGYNEQFF
len: 15; j_gene: TRBJ1-2; v_gene: TRBV2; abundance: -; CDR3aa: CASTSAGQGPYGYTF
len: 14; j_gene: TRBJ1-2; v_gene: TRBV6-5; abundance: -; CDR3aa: CASSYGQPNYGYTF